This paragraph reports one TCR beta chain. Its antigen is unidentified. This specimen belongs to a study of monozygotic twins with inflammatory bowel disease. Study-level results: In the analysis, different T cell subtypes could not be told apart.

Germline V gives CDR1 SEHNR, CDR2 FQNEAQ (reference sequence). The CDR3 is made up of 15 amino acids. After skipping T cell sorting, the authors isolated total RNA from whole blood. TCRdb re-called the 5' RACE reads; every CDR3 protein appears as one record, without DNA. This sample's table has about 160,000 distinct CDR3 sequences. The sequence was obtained from a human donor with ulcerative colitis or Crohn's disease, or a healthy co-twin of an affected twin (not recorded which). The genes are TRBV7-9 and TRBJ2-2; TCRdb selects TRBD2, and the lack of DNA leaves this call unchecked. The sequencing input was blood. The CDR3 here is CASSLAGSYTGELFF.